In its sample, the clone carrying this T cell receptor beta chain was seen once. What it recognizes is unknown. Germline CDR1 reads GTSNPN; CDR2 reads SVGIG (reference sequence). The CDR3 has 19 residues. V lost 4 bases, J lost 0 bases, and 9 bases stayed unmatched. This specimen comes from a study of T cell responses to AZD1222 COVID-19 vaccine. Repertoires were generated with immunoSEQ multiplex PCR, while TCRdb's copy carries only in-frame clones and drops some. Among tens of thousands of clones, around 86% were seen once, and the ten largest hold around 24%. Findings of the study overall: Of spike-specific TCRs, nearly half reportedly target regions left unmutated in variants. Two AZD1222 doses significantly raised spike-specific TCR breadth and depth over controls. The repertoires were collected only after the peak T cell response. It should be noted that donors were predominantly white British and more often female, and clonal diversity was possibly underestimated.

Specimen: peripheral blood, collected on day 0 of AZD1222 vaccination. This receptor was obtained from an adult in good health. V usage is TRBV30 and J usage is TRBJ2-6, with 13 bases aligning to TRBD2. The CDR3: CAWTGLAGDIYSGANVLTF. The DNA of the CDR3 is TGTGCCTGGACCGGACTAGCGGGGGACATCTACTCTGGGGCCAACGTCCTGACTTTC.